The T cell receptor (beta chain) under discussion was sequenced for a study of early T cells in non-severe SARS-CoV-2 infection. Study overall: Unsorted whole blood bulk RNA was sequenced, with unpaired chains.

Germline V lookup: CDR1 SGHTA, CDR2 FQGTGA. The V end lost 0 bases, the J end lost 0 bases, and 2 bases lay between the germline ends. CDR3 length: 13 residues. This clonotype was observed many times. What it binds is unknown. Study observations and caveats: Missing private and CD4 specificities, VDJdb matching favored anti-spike CD8 responses.

As part of library construction, unique molecular identifiers were attached to individual cDNA molecules. MiXCR, applied by TCRdb to the 5' RACE reads, yields one record per CDR3 protein. The profile covers 35,000 to 40,000 distinct CDR3 sequences, with under 6.5% appearing a single time and around 25% taken by the ten largest. The receptor was isolated from an adult who was a healthcare worker with PCR-confirmed SARS-CoV-2 infection or an uninfected control (not recorded which). The V call is TRBV7-3, the J call TRBJ1-1, with D hard to call. The sequenced sample consisted of whole blood. The CDR3 spells CASSLTLNTEAFF. CDR3 nucleotide sequence: TGTGCCAGCAGCTTAACTTTGAACACTGAAGCTTTCTTT. The full variable domain, its missing parts supplied by reference TRBV7-3 and TRBJ1-1, is GAGVSQTPSNKVTEKGKYVELRCDPISGHTALYWYRQSLGQGPEFLIYFQGTGAADDSGLPNDRFFAVRPEGSVSTLKIQRTERGDSAVYLCASSLTLNTEAFFGQGTRLTVV.